This T cell receptor (beta chain) was sequenced for a study of T-cell reconstitution after alpha-beta-depleted transplantation in children. The CDR3 consists of 14 residues. From germline, CDR1 is SGHRS and CDR2 YFSETQ. The V gene lost 4 bases and the J gene lost 5 bases, with 14 bases spanning the gap. This clonotype was recorded many times. The TCRbeta library incorporated unique molecular identifiers. TCRdb independently ran MiXCR on the PCR reads; one entry per CDR3 protein. The sample consists of 70,000 to 95,000 distinct CDR3 sequences, 12% of them appearing once. This chain links TRBV5-1 with TRBJ2-3; possibly TRBD1 for D (5 bases). This receptor was obtained from a human donor who donated a stem cell graft to a child with inherited bone marrow failure. This specimen consisted of PBMCs from the stem cell graft donor, obtained from the stem cell graft. The CDR3 loop reads CASSHGTGQDTQYF. The CDR3 nucleotides are TGCGCCAGCAGCCATGGAACCGGACAAGATACGCAGTATTTT.